The 3 T cell receptor beta chains below come from one sample, sequenced in a study of blood T cells in healthy people across ages. Primers used in a second PCR of about 6 to 11 cycles were a sample-barcoded 5' primer and a J-beta primer mix. Each CDR3 protein is one row after TCRdb ran MiXCR on the 5' RACE reads. The profile shows about 1 million distinct CDR3 sequences, 40% to 50% of them singletons. The sample taken for sequencing was blood. These TCRs come from a woman aged 55-70 years in good health.

The chain combines TRBV20-1 with TRBJ2-5, with TRBD2 as a possible D gene (6 bases). The closer fit of TRBJ2-7 to the DNA end suggests the J call may be wrong. This CDR3 has 14 residues. The V gene's germline CDR1 is DFQATT and CDR2 SNEGSKA (reference sequence). The CDR3 reads CSARDRAGYPEQYF. The CDR3 DNA reads TGCAGTGCTAGAGACCGAGCGGGTTATCCCGAGCAGTACTTC.

This clonotype appeared a single time. The V and J genes are TRBV15 and TRBJ2-3, with D uncertain. Germline V lookup: CDR1 LNHNV, CDR2 YYDKDF (reference sequence). V was shortened by 0 bases and J by 4 bases, with 11 bases between the two germline ends. The CDR3 has 15 amino acids. The CDR3 bases are TGTGCCACCAGCAGAGATAAAGGGCGTGCAGATACGCAGTATTTT. Translating gives CATSRDKGRADTQYF.

There are a few counts of this clonotype. V and J are TRBV5-1 and TRBJ2-3; D is uncertain. Trimming cost V 5 bases and J 0 bases, with 13 bases left between them. Germline V gene data show CDR1 as SGHRS and CDR2 as YFSETQ. This CDR3 has 15 residues. The CDR3 here is CASSPVIRSTDTQYF. The CDR3 DNA follows: TGCGCCAGCAGTCCGGTGATACGCAGCACAGATACGCAGTATTTT.